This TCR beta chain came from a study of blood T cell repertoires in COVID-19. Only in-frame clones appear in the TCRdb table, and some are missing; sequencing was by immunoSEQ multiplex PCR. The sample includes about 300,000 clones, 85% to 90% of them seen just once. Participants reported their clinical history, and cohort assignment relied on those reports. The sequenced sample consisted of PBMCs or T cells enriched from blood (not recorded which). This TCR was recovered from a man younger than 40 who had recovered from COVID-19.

The CDR3 is CASSRVTAGAYNEQFF. CDR3 coding DNA: TGTGCCAGCAGCCGCGTGACAGCGGGAGCCTACAATGAGCAGTTCTTC. V gene TRBV5-4 combines with J gene TRBJ2-1; 8 nucleotides agree with TRBD2. With V trimmed by 4 bases and J by 2 bases, 8 bases remained unmatched. CDR1 is SGHNT and CDR2 is YYREEE in the germline V gene (reference sequence). CDR3 size: 16 residues. The variable domain in full, completed from reference TRBV5-4 and TRBJ2-1, reads ETGVTQSPTHLIKTRGQQVTLRCSSQSGHNTVSWYQQALGQGPQFIFQYYREEENGRGNFPPRFSGLQFPNYSSELNVNALELDDSALYLCASSRVTAGAYNEQFFGPGTRLTVL.